This T cell receptor (beta chain) was recorded in a study of OX40 agonist ivuxolimab in advanced cancers. Study-level findings and limits: People who partly responded at 0.1-3.0 mg/kg had some of the least clonal expansion seen. In the 0.1 to 3.0 mg/kg range, CD4+ and CD8+ blood T cells had expanded clonally by week 6.

Concerning this clone itself: Its matching antigen is unknown. At one of its ends the junction is not consistent with the germline gene, which may arise from a read error.

CDR3 length equals 16 residues. Germline V CDR1 and CDR2: LGHNA, YSLEER. Samples were taken at baseline and on day 1 of cycles 4 and 7. Here immunoSEQ multiplex PCR was the method, and the copy in TCRdb shows in-frame clones only, minus some. The sample holds under 140,000 clones, roughly 87% seen once. The TCR comes from an adult with an advanced solid tumor such as melanoma, head and neck, liver or kidney cancer. The starting material was CD4+ or CD8+ T cells sorted from blood, obtained in a trial of the OX40 agonist ivuxolimab. The chain links TRBV4-3 to TRBJ1-4; D is perhaps TRBD1 (5 bases). The CDR3 nucleotides are TGCGTCAGCAGCTTTCAGGGTGGGGCAACTAATGAAAAACTGTTTTTT. Its protein is CVSSFQGGATNEKLFF.